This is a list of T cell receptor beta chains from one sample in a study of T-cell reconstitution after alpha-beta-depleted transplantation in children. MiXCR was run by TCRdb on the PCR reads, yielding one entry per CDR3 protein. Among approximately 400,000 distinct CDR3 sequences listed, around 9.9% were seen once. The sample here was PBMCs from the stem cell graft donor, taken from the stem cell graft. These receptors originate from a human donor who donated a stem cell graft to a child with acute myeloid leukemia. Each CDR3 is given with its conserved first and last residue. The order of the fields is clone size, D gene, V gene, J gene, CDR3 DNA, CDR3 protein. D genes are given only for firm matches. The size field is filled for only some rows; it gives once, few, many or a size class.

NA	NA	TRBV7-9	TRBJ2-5	TGTGCCAGCAACGCCCAGCTGGGGGAGACCCAGTACTTC	CASNAQLGETQYF
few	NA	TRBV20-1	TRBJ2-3	TGCAGTGCTAGAGCCAGGGCCAGGGGTTTGGATACGCAGTATTTT	CSARARARGLDTQYF
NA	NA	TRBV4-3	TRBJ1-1	TGCGCCAGCAGCCAAGAGGTTTGGGGGGGGGACACTGAAGCTTTCTTT	CASSQEVWGGDTEAFF
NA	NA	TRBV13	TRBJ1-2	TGTGCCAGCAGCTCCAGAGGACAGACCTTTAACGGCTACACCTTC	CASSSRGQTFNGYTF
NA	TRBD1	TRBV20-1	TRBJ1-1	TGCAGTGCTAGAGATCCCGGACAGGGGGAATTCACTGAAGCTTTCTTT	CSARDPGQGEFTEAFF
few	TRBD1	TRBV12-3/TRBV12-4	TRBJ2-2	TGTGCCAGCAGTTTAGGAGGGACAGGGGGCCACGGGGAGCTGTTTTTT	CASSLGGTGGHGELFF
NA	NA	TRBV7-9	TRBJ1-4	TGTGCCAGCAGCTCGCGGGGCGAAAAAGCAACTAATGAAAAACTGTTTTTT	CASSSRGEKATNEKLFF
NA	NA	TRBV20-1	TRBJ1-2	TGCAGTGCCTCCCTGGAGGGCGGTCTCGGCGACACCTTC	CSASLEGGLGDTF
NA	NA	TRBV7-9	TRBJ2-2	TGTGCCAGCACAGACACCGGGGAGCTGTTTTTT	CASTDTGELFF
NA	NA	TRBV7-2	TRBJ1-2	TGTGCCAGCAGCTTAGTGGGTCCAGGCAGTTATGGCTACACCTTC	CASSLVGPGSYGYTF
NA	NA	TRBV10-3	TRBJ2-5	TGTGCCATCAGTGAGTCCCAGGGGAGCAGAGAGACCCAGTACTTC	CAISESQGSRETQYF
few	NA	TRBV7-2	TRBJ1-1	TGTGCCAGCAGCTTATTATCACTAGAAACCACTGAAGCTTTCTTT	CASSLLSLETTEAFF
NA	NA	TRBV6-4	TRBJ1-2	TGTGCCAGCAGTGACGGGCCGAATCATGGCTACACCTTC	CASSDGPNHGYTF
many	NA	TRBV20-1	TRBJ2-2	TGCAGTGCTAGTGGCGTCGGGCACACCGGGGAGCTGTTTTTT	CSASGVGHTGELFF
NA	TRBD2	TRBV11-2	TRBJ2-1	TGTGCCAGCAGCTTAGACTGGAGCGGGGGGGCGGACAATGAGCAGTTCTTC	CASSLDWSGGADNEQFF
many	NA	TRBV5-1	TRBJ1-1	TGCGCCAGCAGCTTTGGGGGGGCTGACACTGAAGCTTTCTTT	CASSFGGADTEAFF
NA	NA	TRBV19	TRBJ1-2	TGTGCCAGTAGTATTAACAGGAAGGGAATACTCGGTGGCTACACCTTC	CASSINRKGILGGYTF
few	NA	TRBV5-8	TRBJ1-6	TGTGCCAGCACCGAGGTGTGGGATAATTCACCCCTCCACTTT	CASTEVWDNSPLHF
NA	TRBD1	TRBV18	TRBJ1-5	TGTGCCAGCTCAAAATTTGACAGGGGCCCTAATCAGCCCCAGCATTTT	CASSKFDRGPNQPQHF
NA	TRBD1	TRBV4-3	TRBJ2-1	TGCGCCAGCAGCCAAGCAAAACTCCGGGACAGGGGTAATGAGCAGTTCTTC	CASSQAKLRDRGNEQFF
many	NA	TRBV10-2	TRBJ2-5	TGCGCCAGCGGGGACGGGACAAACCAAGAGACCCAGTACTTC	CASGDGTNQETQYF
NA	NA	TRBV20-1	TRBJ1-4	TGCAGTGCTAGAGCCGAAATTGCAACAGAAAAACTGTTTTTT	CSARAEIATEKLFF